The 25 T cell receptor beta chains given below trace back to one sample, sequenced in a study of T cell repertoires in cytomegalovirus infection. TCRdb fed the reads into MiXCR, producing one record per CDR3 protein. The table shows under 250,000 distinct CDR3 sequences, with approximately 7% occurring only once. The material sequenced was PBMCs. These TCRs come from a human donor in good health (CMV status not recorded). Some clones in this sample may be carry-over from other donors' samples.

The genes are TRBV5-1 and TRBJ2-1, with D perhaps given as TRBD1 or TRBD2 (5 bases each). Trimming pared 0 bases from V and 2 bases from J, leaving 9 bases between. CDR1 is SGHRS and CDR2 is YFSETQ in the germline V gene. The CDR3 covers 15 residues. CDR3 DNA: TGCGCCAGCAGCTTGGAGGGGACGCCCTACAATGAGCAGTTCTTC. This gives the protein CASSLEGTPYNEQFF.

There are many counts of this clonotype. The chain combines TRBV7-2 with TRBJ2-3; unclear D gene. Trimming removed 4 bases at V and 2 bases at J, with 4 bases between. The CDR3 length is 12 residues. From germline, CDR1 is SGHTA and CDR2 FQGNSA. The CDR3 DNA is TGTGCCAGCAGCTCCGTCACAGATACGCAGTATTTT. Translated: CASSSVTDTQYF.

The sample holds many counts of this clonotype. V and J are TRBV6-2 or TRBV6-3 and TRBJ1-1; the match to TRBD1 covers 8 bases. The CDR3 covers 14 residues. The trim removed 5 bases at V and 5 bases at J, leaving 7 bases unmatched. Germline loops: CDR1 MNHEY, CDR2 SVGEGT. Here the CDR3 DNA reads TGTGCCAGCAGTAAAGGACAGGGAAGGACTGAAGCTTTCTTT. Residues: CASSKGQGRTEAFF.

This clonotype has ten or more counts. This chain joins TRBV5-6 and TRBJ2-6, with TRBD1 as a possible D gene (5 bases). Germline lookup yields CDR1 SGHDT and CDR2 YYEEEE. Between the trimmed V and J ends, which lost 2 bases and 0 bases, there was a span of 9 bases. The CDR3 spans 16 residues. CDR3 DNA sequence: TGTGCCAGCAGCTTCAACAGGATCTCTGGGGCCAACGTCCTGACTTTC. Translating it yields CASSFNRISGANVLTF.

This clonotype has at least ten counts. V is TRBV7-2 and J is TRBJ1-1, with D perhaps matching TRBD1 (5 bases). The CDR3 is 13 amino acids. Trimming stripped 5 bases from V and 10 bases from J, with 17 bases between. CDR1 and CDR2 from the germline V gene are SGHTA and FQGNSA. CDR3 region: CASSPRAPGGAFF. CDR3 in DNA: TGTGCCAGCAGCCCCCGGGCCCCCGGGGGAGCTTTCTTT.

Many counts were recorded for this clonotype. This chain links TRBV20-1 with TRBJ2-5, with 10 bases matching TRBD2. The CDR3 spans 15 residues. Trimming cost V 0 bases and J 1 base; bases outside gene matches: 2. CDR1 and CDR2 from the germline V gene are DFQATT and SNEGSKA (reference sequence). In DNA, the CDR3 is TGCAGTGCTAGAGAAAGCGGGGGGGCCCAAGAGACCCAGTACTTC. Translated: CSARESGGAQETQYF.

This clonotype was picked up many times. The CDR3 loop reads CASSQYMNTEAFF. CDR3 DNA: TGCGCCAGCAGCCAATACATGAACACTGAAGCTTTCTTT. The genes are TRBV4-3 and TRBJ1-1; D is ambiguous. The V end was cut by 2 bases, the J end by 0 bases, with 4 bases between. The CDR3 covers 13 residues. CDR1 and CDR2 from the germline V gene are LGHNA and YSLEER.

This clonotype came up many times. The chain is built from TRBV18 and TRBJ1-2; no definite D call. The V end lost 0 bases, the J end lost 4 bases, and 6 bases lay between the germline ends. This CDR3 region has 13 residues. Germline assignment: CDR1 KGHSH and CDR2 LQKENI. The CDR3 nucleotides are TGTGCCAGCTCACCACCGGAGGTCTATGGCTACACCTTC. Its translation is CASSPPEVYGYTF.

This clonotype has at least ten counts. The rearrangement uses TRBV9 and TRBJ1-4, with 8 bases that match TRBD1. J was trimmed by 10 bases and V by 3 bases; bases with no gene match: 8. This CDR3 is 14 amino acids long. Germline CDR1 SGDLS, CDR2 YYNGEE. CDR3 nucleotide sequence: TGTGCCAGCAGCGAACGGACAGGGTCCGGAAAACTGTTTTTT. Protein product: CASSERTGSGKLFF.

This clonotype has ten or more counts. V usage is TRBV28 and J usage is TRBJ1-1; 10 nucleotides align to TRBD1. The CDR3 sequence is 14 residues long. Germline trimming cut 4 bases from V and 8 bases from J; bases unmatched to any gene: 7. Germline lookup yields CDR1 MDHEN and CDR2 SYDVKM. The chain's CDR3 is CASSSGTGAYEAFF. The CDR3 bases are TGTGCCAGCAGTTCCGGGACAGGGGCTTACGAAGCTTTCTTT.

In its sample, this clonotype was seen many times. This chain links TRBV7-2 with TRBJ1-1; a possible D gene is TRBD1 (6 bases). Trimming removed 3 bases from V and 11 bases from J, with 10 bases in between. Germline values: CDR1 SGHTA, CDR2 FQGNSA. The CDR3 spans 11 residues. The DNA for the CDR3 is TGTGCCAGCAGCTTGGGGGGGGCCGCTTTCTTT. Translating it yields CASSLGGAAFF.

In this sample, this clonotype turned up many times. The chain carries TRBV6-1 and TRBJ2-1; 9 bases match TRBD1. V dropped 6 bases and J dropped 3; count of bases not matched to a gene: 6. The CDR3 has 15 amino acids. Germline loops: CDR1 MNHNS, CDR2 SASEGT. The CDR3 sequence is CASRSGQGNYNEQFF. The CDR3 DNA follows: TGTGCCAGCAGGTCGGGACAGGGCAACTACAATGAGCAGTTCTTC.

This clonotype was detected many times. The chain links TRBV6-1 to TRBJ1-1; no clear D gene. Trimming left V 7 bases short and J 1 base short, with 4 bases between. CDR1 is MNHNS and CDR2 is SASEGT in the germline V gene. The CDR3 sequence is 11 residues long. The CDR3 protein is CASMENTEAFF. The CDR3 coding sequence is TGTGCCAGCATGGAGAACACTGAAGCTTTCTTT.

This clonotype occurred many times. The chain uses TRBV5-6 and TRBJ1-2; no definite D call. The V gene lost 2 bases and the J gene lost 7 bases, with 15 bases spanning the gap. Germline CDR1 SGHDT, CDR2 YYEEEE. The CDR3 covers 14 residues. CDR3 in DNA: TGTGCCAGCAGCTTTGGTGCAGAGTTGAGTGGCTACACCTTC. This sequence encodes CASSFGAELSGYTF.

This clonotype was observed at least ten times. This chain joins TRBV7-2 and TRBJ1-1; D is possibly TRBD1 (5 bases). Germline CDR1 and CDR2: SGHTA and FQGNSA. The CDR3 length is 16 residues. V lost 5 bases, J lost 4 bases, and 20 bases lay in between. CDR3 in DNA: TGTGCCAGCAGCCACAAAGGGGCAGGCCCAGGCACTGAAGCTTTCTTT. Encoded protein: CASSHKGAGPGTEAFF.

The chain has TRBV27 and TRBJ2-1; D may match TRBD1 or TRBD2 (5 bases each). The germline gives CDR1 MNHEY, CDR2 SMNVEV (reference sequence). The CDR3 spans 13 residues. V was shortened by 5 bases and J by 12 bases, with 17 bases between the two germline ends. The CDR3 is CASSAQGPYLQFF. CDR3 DNA sequence: TGTGCCAGCAGTGCTCAGGGACCCTACCTGCAGTTCTTC.

This clonotype appeared many times. The chain has TRBV5-1 and TRBJ2-7; TRBD1 agrees at 7 bases. The CDR3 contains 16 residues. Germline V gene lookup returns CDR1 SGHRS and CDR2 YFSETQ. Trimming removed 4 bases from V and 3 bases from J; junction bases left unmatched: 13. The CDR3 DNA sequence: TGCGCCAGCAGCCCCGGACAGGTCTTGAGTGGCTACGAGCAGTACTTC. Its translation: CASSPGQVLSGYEQYF.

This clonotype was recorded many times. V is TRBV7-8 and J is TRBJ1-1; tentatively, D is TRBD1 (5 bases). Trimming took 2 bases from V and 3 from J, leaving 10 bases between them. Germline V CDR1 and CDR2: SGHVS, FQNEAQ. This CDR3 comprises 14 residues. The CDR3 region has the DNA TGTGCCAGCAGCTTATACCCGACAGACACTGAAGCTTTCTTT. Its protein is CASSLYPTDTEAFF.

There are many counts of this clonotype. This chain connects TRBV7-2 to TRBJ1-5; D might be TRBD1 (5 bases). CDR3 length equals 15 residues. Between the trimmed V and J ends, which lost 5 bases and 4 bases, there was a span of 15 bases. Per the germline V gene, CDR1 is SGHTA and CDR2 is FQGNSA. In DNA, the CDR3 is TGTGCCAGCAGCCCCCGGGACGGGCGGAATCAGCCCCAGCATTTT. Protein: CASSPRDGRNQPQHF.

In this sample, this clonotype turned up many times. The rearrangement links TRBV20-1 to TRBJ2-3; D possibly uses TRBD1 or TRBD2 (6 bases each). Germline lookup yields CDR1 DFQATT and CDR2 SNEGSKA (reference sequence). This CDR3 contains 12 residues. Trimming pared 3 bases from V and 5 bases from J, leaving 9 bases between. In DNA form, the CDR3 reads TGCAGTGCTAGCGGGGGCTTAGATACGCAGTATTTT. It encodes CSASGGLDTQYF.

This clonotype was observed at least ten times. The gene calls are TRBV4-2 and TRBJ1-2; weak D call: TRBD1 (6 bases). V lost 8 bases to trimming and J lost 3 bases, with 13 bases between them. CDR1 LGHNA and CDR2 YNFKEQ come from the germline V gene. The CDR3 length is 13 residues. The CDR3 loop is CASATTGYYGYTF. The CDR3 DNA is TGTGCCAGCGCGACTACAGGGTACTATGGCTACACCTTC.

This clonotype was detected ten times or more. The rearrangement links TRBV28 to TRBJ2-7, with TRBD1 identical over 9 bases. Trimming took 5 bases from V and 2 from J; bases not matched to a gene: 10. The CDR3 has 16 amino acids. Germline CDR1 MDHEN, CDR2 SYDVKM. The CDR3 is CASSLPQGATAYEQYF. In nucleotides, the CDR3 is TGTGCCAGCAGTCTCCCACAGGGGGCCACTGCCTACGAGCAGTACTTC.

Ten or more counts support this clonotype. V gene TRBV11-2 combines with J gene TRBJ2-2; 7 nucleotides line up with TRBD1. Germline V gives CDR1 SGHAT, CDR2 FQNNGV. The CDR3 runs 17 residues. Germline trimming cut 1 base from V and 5 bases from J; bases unmatched to any gene: 10. In DNA, the CDR3 is TGTGCCAGCAGCTTAGGGGACAGCAGCCGTAGGACCGGGGAGCTGTTTTTT. Amino acid sequence: CASSLGDSSRRTGELFF.

This clonotype was seen many times. The CDR3, as DNA: TGCAGCGTTGAGAGGAGGACAGGGGCTATGAACACTGAAGCTTTCTTT. Translated, it gives CSVERRTGAMNTEAFF. This chain links TRBV29-1 with TRBJ1-1; 9 bases align to TRBD1. There are 16 residues in the CDR3. J was trimmed by 0 bases and V by 3 bases; bases with no gene match: 8. Germline V gives CDR1 SQVTM, CDR2 ANQGSEA.

About this clonotype itself: The junction and the germline gene differ at one end; a read error may be behind it. The chain uses TRBV7-2 and TRBJ1-2, with D possibly TRBD1 on 6 matching bases. Germline V gene data show CDR1 as SGHTA and CDR2 as FQGNSA. The CDR3 is 12 residues long. The CDR3 sequence: CASSLGGGGYAF. CDR3 DNA: TGTGCCAGCAGCTTGGGGGGGGGGGGCTACGCCTTC.